The T cell receptor beta chain under discussion was sequenced for a study of response to subunit inactivated influenza vaccine. Germline-derived CDR1 and CDR2 are DFQATT and SNEGSKA (reference sequence). There are 11 residues in the CDR3. Trimming took 3 bases from V and 7 from J, leaving 9 bases between them. Study findings and constraints: Few additional T cells are recruited per seasonal influenza vaccination, authors suggested.

TCRdb called the RT-PCR reads again in MiXCR, with one record for every CDR3 protein. The table has under 750,000 distinct CDR3 sequences, about 11% seen once; the top ten hold roughly 10%. Note on this clonotype: What it binds is unknown.

Sequencing used PBMCs from blood, obtained on the day of vaccination. The TCR was taken from a man aged 45-65 years who received an inactivated influenza vaccine. The V call is TRBV20-1, the J call TRBJ1-1; D is uncertain. DNA of the CDR3: TGCAGTGCTAGGGCAGTAGGTGAAGCTTTCTTT. Protein: CSARAVGEAFF.